This T cell receptor (beta chain) was found in a study of blood T cell repertoires in COVID-19. The wider study: Whether acute or convalescent, the COVID-19 samples came from the United States, Italy and Spain.

The assay was immunoSEQ multiplex PCR, and TCRdb's table has in-frame clones only and misses some. The sample records 130,000 to 150,000 clones, around 83% being singletons. The CDR3 is 14 residues long. Germline values: CDR1 SGDLS, CDR2 YYNGEE. V lost 4 bases and J lost 4; bases outside the gene matches: 5. The study drew participants aged roughly 18 to 95 years from roughly 25 US areas. Cohorts were assigned according to the clinical history that participants reported. Exposed volunteers were people who met a COVID-19 case within 2 weeks before study entry. The TCR was taken from a woman aged 45-65 years who had been exposed to COVID-19. The chain joins TRBV9 to TRBJ1-5, with 7 bases lining up with TRBD1. The sample consisted of PBMCs or T cells enriched from blood (not recorded which). This CDR3 reads CASSSQGGNQPQHF. Here the CDR3 DNA reads TGTGCCAGCAGCTCTCAGGGGGGAAATCAGCCCCAGCATTTT.